This T cell receptor beta chain was documented in a study of early T cells in non-severe SARS-CoV-2 infection. The study's findings and limits: Clonotype matching in VDJdb favored anti-spike CD8 responses and did not capture private and CD4 specificities.

The CDR3 spans 14 residues. Germline CDR1 is SEHNR and CDR2 is FQNEAQ (reference sequence). The V end was cut by 3 bases, the J end by 0 bases, with 6 bases between. Individual cDNA molecules received unique molecular identifiers during library preparation. TCRdb re-called the 5' RACE reads through MiXCR, storing one row per CDR3 protein. The data contain about 48,000 distinct CDR3 sequences, 7.7% of them singletons. Many counts were recorded for this clonotype. Its target is unknown. The clonotype was recovered from an adult who was a healthcare worker with PCR-confirmed SARS-CoV-2 infection or an uninfected control (not recorded which). This sequence joins TRBV7-9 and TRBJ2-1; TRBD2 might be the D (6 bases). The specimen was whole blood. The CDR3 loop reads CASSLTSSYNEQFF. The CDR3 DNA sequence: TGTGCCAGCAGCTTGACTAGCTCCTACAATGAGCAGTTCTTC.